The TCR beta chain under discussion was sequenced for a study of patients and donors after allogeneic stem cell transplantation. TCRdb processed the RT-PCR reads anew with MiXCR; each CDR3 protein has one entry. The data show 85,000 to 90,000 distinct CDR3 sequences, with about 48% seen just once and 50% to 75% held by the top ten. Trimming left V 10 bases short and J 6 bases short, with 21 bases between. CDR1 and CDR2 (germline): MDHEN, SYDVKM. The CDR3 covers 15 residues. This chain links TRBV28 with TRBJ2-2, with D maybe TRBD2 (5 bases). The sequenced material came from blood, either unsorted or a sorted T cell fraction (not recorded which). The sequence was obtained from a human donor who was either an allogeneic HSCT recipient or a stem cell or donor lymphocyte infusion donor (not recorded which). It is not recorded whose cells these are; they may come from a transplant donor. The CDR3 nucleotides are TGTGCCACCACGACCGGCTCGGGGTACGCCGGGGAGCTGTTTTTT. Its protein is CATTTGSGYAGELFF.